These 21 T cell receptor beta chains came from one sample sequenced in a study of blood T cell repertoires in COVID-19. The repertoire was sequenced with immunoSEQ multiplex PCR; TCRdb's copy has only in-frame clones and lacks some. Of about 320,000 clones listed, about nine tenths are singletons. Source material: PBMCs or T cells enriched from blood (not recorded which). The origin of the receptors is a woman between 18 and 29 years old who had recovered from COVID-19.

This clone was recorded at least ten times. The chain combines TRBV19 with TRBJ1-1; maybe TRBD1 (5 bases). CDR3 size: 14 residues. CDR1 is LNHDA and CDR2 is SQIVND in the germline V gene (reference sequence). V lost 3 bases, J lost 4 bases, and 12 bases lay in between. The CDR3 DNA reads TGTGCCAGTAGTATCTCAGGGTTGTTCACTGAAGCTTTCTTT. Translated, it gives CASSISGLFTEAFF.

The V and J genes are TRBV6-5 and TRBJ1-2; 9 positions match TRBD1. CDR1 is MNHEY, CDR2 SVGAGI, per germline. This CDR3 is 15 amino acids long. After removal of 0 bases from V and 6 bases from J, the junction contained 5 bases not matched to a gene. CDR3 in DNA: TGTGCCAGCAGTTACTCACGGGACAGGGTGGATGGCTACACCTTC. It yields the protein CASSYSRDRVDGYTF.

The rearrangement joins TRBV7-9 to TRBJ2-7; D is unresolved. V lost 6 bases, J lost 6 bases, and 15 bases lay in between. Germline CDR1 reads SEHNR; CDR2 reads FQNEAQ (reference sequence). This CDR3 is 13 amino acids long. CDR3 sequence: CASSNNRFGEQYF. The CDR3 bases are TGTGCCAGCAGTAATAATCGTTTCGGCGAGCAGTACTTC.

The chain carries TRBV5-4 and TRBJ1-3; D unresolved. Germline CDR1 SGHNT, CDR2 YYREEE (reference sequence). Trimming pared 4 bases from V and 0 bases from J, leaving 5 bases between. This CDR3 region has 13 residues. CDR3 DNA sequence: TGTGCCAGCAGCGAGAACTCTGGAAACACCATATATTTT. The encoded protein is CASSENSGNTIYF. Looking up the rest from reference TRBV5-4 and TRBJ1-3 gives the full variable domain: ETGVTQSPTHLIKTRGQQVTLRCSSQSGHNTVSWYQQALGQGPQFIFQYYREEENGRGNFPPRFSGLQFPNYSSELNVNALELDDSALYLCASSENSGNTIYFGEGSWLTVV.

The chain employs TRBV9 and TRBJ1-2; D remains ambiguous. Trimming took off 4 bases at V and 0 bases at J, with 13 bases between the two ends. Germline CDR1 reads SGDLS; CDR2 reads YYNGEE. The CDR3 contains 15 residues. The CDR3 DNA sequence: TGTGCCAGCAGCCTTAGCTCTTCCACTAACTATGGCTACACCTTC. Amino acid sequence: CASSLSSSTNYGYTF.

The chain carries TRBV5-4 and TRBJ2-2; D gene unclear. V was clipped by 6 bases and J by 0 bases, with 6 bases between them. Germline lookup yields CDR1 SGHNT and CDR2 YYREEE (reference sequence). CDR3 length: 13 amino acids. CDR3 protein: CASNTANTGELFF. The CDR3 DNA sequence: TGTGCCAGCAACACAGCGAACACCGGGGAGCTGTTTTTT.

This chain joins TRBV5-5 and TRBJ2-3, with 9 bases matching TRBD1. This CDR3 is built from 15 residues. Trimming cost V 2 bases and J 7 bases; bases outside gene matches: 8. Germline values: CDR1 SGHKS, CDR2 YYEKEE (reference sequence). The CDR3 loop is CASSFDRGADNTQYF. Here the CDR3 DNA reads TGTGCCAGCAGCTTCGACAGGGGGGCGGACAATACGCAGTATTTT.

This clone was recorded only once. This rearrangement joins TRBV18 to TRBJ2-7; tentative D call: TRBD2 (6 bases). Germline V gives CDR1 KGHSH, CDR2 LQKENI. V dropped 2 bases and J dropped 3 bases, with 11 bases sitting between them. This CDR3 is built from 14 residues. The CDR3 spells CASSPGVGSYEQYF. The CDR3 DNA reads as TGTGCCAGCTCACCAGGGGTCGGGAGCTACGAGCAGTACTTC.

The genes are TRBV21-1 and TRBJ1-5; the table's D call TRBD1 went unverified against the DNA. TRBV21-1 is recorded as a pseudogene. The CDR3 contains 16 residues. The CDR3 DNA follows: TGTGCCAGCAGCAATGTGACAGGGGAAGAAGAGCAGCCCCAGCATTTT. Protein sequence: CASSNVTGEEEQPQHF.

This sequence joins TRBV6-5 and TRBJ2-1; possible D gene TRBD1, 5 bases. V shed 2 bases and J shed 6 bases, with 8 bases lying between them. The CDR3 runs 13 residues. Germline V lookup: CDR1 MNHEY, CDR2 SVGAGI. Here the CDR3 reads CASSYAGFNEQFF. The CDR3 nucleotides read TGTGCCAGCAGTTACGCAGGGTTCAATGAGCAGTTCTTC.

This clone was found once. The chain employs TRBV6-5 and TRBJ1-6; 7 positions match TRBD1. Per germline, CDR1 MNHEY and CDR2 SVGAGI. The J segment lost 6 bases and the V segment lost 6 bases, leaving 8 bases of the junction unmatched. CDR3 size: 15 residues. The CDR3 nucleotides are TGTGCCAGCAGGGCACCCGGACAGGTTAATTCACCCCTCCACTTT. It is translated as CASRAPGQVNSPLHF.

V gene TRBV9 combines with J gene TRBJ2-7; 11 nucleotides agree with TRBD2. The CDR3 is made up of 16 amino acids. V dropped 0 bases and J dropped 1; count of bases not matched to a gene: 3. Germline assignment: CDR1 SGDLS and CDR2 YYNGEE. The CDR3 DNA follows: TGTGCCAGCAGCGTAGGGCTAGCGGGAGGTTCCTACGAGCAGTACTTC. Translated: CASSVGLAGGSYEQYF.

The chain is built from TRBV5-4 and TRBJ1-2, with D unresolved. The CDR3 contains 14 residues. Germline V gives CDR1 SGHNT, CDR2 YYREEE (reference sequence). Trimming pared 1 base from V and 6 bases from J, leaving 13 bases between. The CDR3 loop reads CASSLSSSPHGYTF. The CDR3, as DNA: TGTGCCAGCAGCTTGTCGTCGTCCCCCCATGGCTACACCTTC. Supplemented by reference TRBV5-4 and TRBJ1-2, the full variable domain reads ETGVTQSPTHLIKTRGQQVTLRCSSQSGHNTVSWYQQALGQGPQFIFQYYREEENGRGNFPPRFSGLQFPNYSSELNVNALELDDSALYLCASSLSSSPHGYTFGSGTRLTVV.

The J gene is TRBJ1-1, the V gene TRBV5-8; TRBD1 aligns across 9 bases. CDR3 length: 15 amino acids. Germline CDR1 SGHTS, CDR2 YDEGEE. Trimming took 1 base from V and 10 from J; bases not matched to a gene: 11. The DNA for the CDR3 is TGTGCCAGCAGCTTGCACAGGGGGCTAGACAGTGTAGCTTTCTTT. Amino acids: CASSLHRGLDSVAFF.

This chain connects TRBV24-1 to TRBJ1-1; a weak D match, TRBD1 (6 bases). From germline, CDR1 is KGHDR and CDR2 SFDVKD. V lost 4 bases to trimming and J lost 1 base, with 12 bases between them. CDR3 length: 15 residues. The CDR3: CATSDAGTPNTEAFF. For the CDR3, the DNA is TGTGCCACCAGTGACGCCGGGACACCGAACACTGAAGCTTTCTTT.

The chain links TRBV5-1 to TRBJ1-2; D ambiguous. Per the germline V gene, CDR1 is SGHRS and CDR2 is YFSETQ. V lost 4 bases, J lost 4 bases, and 14 bases lay in between. The CDR3 contains 14 residues. As DNA, the CDR3 is TGCGCCAGCAGCCAGGCCCCACAGACCTATGGCTACACCTTC. This translates into CASSQAPQTYGYTF.

This clone has only a few counts. The chain has TRBV10-3 and TRBJ2-5; D gene uncertain. The length of the CDR3 is 15 residues. The germline gives CDR1 ENHRY, CDR2 SYGVKD. V gave up 3 bases and J gave up 1 base, with 12 bases separating them. CDR3 loop: CAISEHDFSQETQYF. In nucleotides, the CDR3 is TGTGCCATCAGTGAACATGACTTTTCCCAAGAGACCCAGTACTTC.

As concerns this clone: Other DNA sequences from this sample encode an identical CDR3 as well. The CDR3 nucleotides read TGCGCCAGCAGCCTAGCGGGATCCTACAATGAGCAGTTCTTC. It yields the protein CASSLAGSYNEQFF. V is TRBV5-1 and J is TRBJ2-1, with 9 bases that match TRBD2. The CDR3 contains 14 residues. V dropped 4 bases and J dropped 1; count of bases not matched to a gene: 0. Germline lookup yields CDR1 SGHRS and CDR2 YFSETQ.

The chain uses TRBV2 and TRBJ2-4, with 10 bases aligning to TRBD1. CDR1 and CDR2 from the germline V gene are SNHLY and FYNNEI. V was clipped by 1 base and J by 3 bases; unmatched bases: 9. The CDR3 runs 18 residues. This CDR3 is CASSEGQGAPLGKNIQYF. The CDR3 DNA sequence: TGTGCCAGCAGTGAAGGACAGGGGGCCCCTTTAGGCAAAAACATTCAGTACTTC.

V gene TRBV5-1 combines with J gene TRBJ1-4, with 7 positions matching TRBD1. J was trimmed by 3 bases and V by 4 bases; bases with no gene match: 9. Per germline, CDR1 SGHRS and CDR2 YFSETQ. This CDR3 contains 16 residues. The CDR3 coding sequence is TGCGCCAGCAGCCCGGGATCGACAGGGCCTAATGAAAAACTGTTTTTT. Translating gives CASSPGSTGPNEKLFF.

This clone was detected only once. This chain joins TRBV30 and TRBJ2-1; D perhaps matches TRBD2 (5 bases). The V gene lost 3 bases and the J gene lost 6 bases, with 12 bases spanning the gap. The germline V gene has CDR1 GTSNPN and CDR2 SVGIG (reference sequence). This CDR3 has 13 amino acids. The CDR3 spells CAWSQHGGNEQFF. The CDR3 nucleotides read TGTGCCTGGAGCCAACATGGAGGCAATGAGCAGTTCTTC.